This entry lists 16 T cell receptor beta chains sequenced from one sample in a study of cytomegalovirus exposure and HLA in healthy donors. 60 Vbeta and 13 Jbeta primers were used in PCR. Measured with immunoSEQ multiplex PCR; TCRdb has only the in-frame clones, and not every one. The top ten hold approximately 1.8% of the sample, which has about 210,000 clones, over 60% seen once. The sample was PBMCs. The receptors come from a male donor in good health and CMV-seronegative.

The J gene is TRBJ2-1, the V gene TRBV11-1; D gene unclear. Germline V lookup: CDR1 SGHAT, CDR2 FQDESV (reference sequence). Trimming cost V 3 bases and J 6 bases, with 9 bases left between them. The CDR3 covers 13 residues. The CDR3 DNA is TGTGCCAGCAGCTTCGGTTCAGGCAATGAGCAGTTCTTC. Protein product: CASSFGSGNEQFF.

This clone appeared a single time. The V and J genes are TRBV27 and TRBJ1-2; 10 nucleotides match TRBD1. J lost 5 bases, V lost 5 bases, and 8 bases had no gene match. The germline gives CDR1 MNHEY, CDR2 SMNVEV (reference sequence). CDR3 length: 15 amino acids. The DNA of the CDR3 is TGTGCCAGCAGTCCGACAGGGGGCACTGGGTATGGCTACACCTTC. Translation gives CASSPTGGTGYGYTF.

The J gene is TRBJ2-4, the V gene TRBV6-5; the D gene is possibly TRBD2 (6 bases). The V end was cut by 6 bases, the J end by 9 bases, with 15 bases between. The CDR3 has 13 amino acids. Germline lookup yields CDR1 MNHEY and CDR2 SVGAGI. This CDR3 is CASSPLRDSIQYF. The CDR3 region has the DNA TGTGCCAGCAGCCCCCTGCGGGATAGCATTCAGTACTTC.

Turning to this clone: Compared with germline, one end of the junction differs, possibly owing to a read error. This rearrangement joins TRBV11-1 to TRBJ1-5; no definite D call. CDR1 is SGHAT, CDR2 FQDESV, per germline (reference sequence). There are 13 residues in the CDR3. The CDR3 reads CAGSLSGDQPQHF. The DNA for the CDR3 is TGTGCCGGCAGCTTATCGGGAGATCAGCCCCAGCATTTT.

The chain is built from TRBV7-2 and TRBJ1-6; TRBD1 might be the D (6 bases). Germline V lookup: CDR1 SGHTA, CDR2 FQGNSA. This CDR3 spans 15 amino acids. The ends were cut back, 5 bases at V and 5 bases at J, with 13 bases in the middle. The CDR3 reads CASSEQGPNNSPLHF. The CDR3 DNA is TGTGCCAGCAGCGAACAGGGTCCGAATAATTCACCCCTCCACTTT.

The chain links TRBV27 to TRBJ2-6; the match to TRBD2 covers 13 bases. Germline values: CDR1 MNHEY, CDR2 SMNVEV (reference sequence). The V segment lost 5 bases and the J segment 0 bases; nucleotides outside the gene matches: 4. The CDR3 runs 18 residues. The CDR3 region is CASSRGTSGVSGANVLTF. CDR3 coding DNA: TGTGCCAGCAGTCGGGGGACTAGCGGGGTCTCTGGGGCCAACGTCCTGACTTTC.

The chain carries TRBV7-7 and TRBJ2-7; TRBD1 matches at 7 bases. The CDR3 has 14 residues. The V segment lost 5 bases and the J segment 8 bases; nucleotides outside the gene matches: 12. CDR1 and CDR2 (germline): SSHAT, FNYEAQ (reference sequence). The CDR3 loop is CASSPNPQGSQQYF. The CDR3 DNA follows: TGTGCCAGCAGCCCGAATCCACAGGGGAGTCAGCAGTACTTC.

The chain is built from TRBV25-1 and TRBJ2-7, with 10 nucleotides matching TRBD1. Germline V gene sequence: CDR1 MGHDK, CDR2 SYGVNS. The CDR3 is 13 amino acids. Trimming cost V 5 bases and J 6 bases; bases outside gene matches: 4. CDR3: CASSTRTGGEQYF. DNA for the CDR3: TGTGCCAGCAGTACTCGGACAGGGGGCGAGCAGTACTTC.

This clone showed up just once. The chain links TRBV2 to TRBJ2-1; no clear D. The V gene lost 1 base and the J gene lost 10 bases, with 11 bases spanning the gap. The CDR3 length is 13 residues. Germline values: CDR1 SNHLY, CDR2 FYNNEI. The CDR3 sequence is CASSEGLLIEQFF. DNA of the CDR3: TGTGCCAGCAGTGAAGGCTTACTAATCGAGCAGTTCTTC.

The chain has TRBV27 and TRBJ1-5; TRBD1 might be the D (5 bases). V was trimmed by 6 bases and J by 0 bases, leaving 18 bases between them. Germline V gives CDR1 MNHEY, CDR2 SMNVEV (reference sequence). The CDR3 has 17 amino acids. CDR3 DNA sequence: TGTGCCAGCAGAGAAAGCGGGCAGGGTAGTAGCAATCAGCCCCAGCATTTT. This sequence encodes CASRESGQGSSNQPQHF.

V and J are TRBV11-1 and TRBJ2-3, with D uncertain. The CDR3 runs 17 residues. Germline V CDR1 and CDR2: SGHAT, FQDESV (reference sequence). The ends were cut back, 1 base at V and 4 bases at J, with 18 bases in the middle. CDR3 protein: CASSLDPGRSSADTQYF. The DNA for the CDR3 is TGTGCCAGCAGCTTAGATCCGGGTAGGTCCTCGGCAGATACGCAGTATTTT.

A single count supports this clone. V usage is TRBV29-1 and J usage is TRBJ2-5, with 10 nucleotides matching TRBD2. The CDR3 covers 14 residues. Germline V gives CDR1 SQVTM, CDR2 ANQGSEA. Trimming took 4 bases from V and 5 from J; bases not matched to a gene: 7. In nucleotides, the CDR3 is TGCAGCGTTGGGCGGGGTAGCGGGGGGGAGACCCAGTACTTC. As protein: CSVGRGSGGETQYF. Full variable domain (remainder filled in from reference TRBV29-1 and TRBJ2-5): SAVISQKPSRDICQRGTSLTIQCQVDSQVTMMFWYRQQPGQSLTLIATANQGSEATYESGFVIDKFPISRPNLTFSTLTVSNMSPEDSSIYLCSVGRGSGGETQYFGPGTRLLVL.

The CDR3 DNA reads as TGTGCCAGCAGCTTAGCTATACCGGGACAGGCGTCCTACGAGCAGTACTTC. The encoded protein is CASSLAIPGQASYEQYF. V gene TRBV7-6 combines with J gene TRBJ2-5; 8 bases match TRBD1. The DNA end lines up better with TRBJ2-7; the J call may be wrong. The CDR3 runs 17 residues. The germline V gene has CDR1 SGHVS and CDR2 FNYEAQ.

The J gene is TRBJ1-4, the V gene TRBV5-1; 11 bases are a match to TRBD1. CDR1 and CDR2 (germline): SGHRS, YFSETQ. The CDR3 spans 17 residues. The V gene end was trimmed by 4 bases and the J gene end by 4 bases; junction bases not matched to a gene: 9. For the CDR3, the DNA is TGCGCCAGCAGCCCCGGACAGGGGGCTACGCGTAATGAAAAACTGTTTTTT. It specifies CASSPGQGATRNEKLFF.

The V gene is TRBV29-1, the J gene TRBJ1-4; the D is unclear. The CDR3 length is 14 residues. CDR1 SQVTM and CDR2 ANQGSEA come from the germline V gene. V was shortened by 2 bases and J by 10 bases, with 17 bases between the two germline ends. This CDR3 reads CSVERMEERRKLFF. DNA of the CDR3: TGCAGCGTTGAAAGGATGGAGGAGAGACGAAAACTGTTTTTT. Full variable domain (remainder filled in from reference TRBV29-1 and TRBJ1-4): SAVISQKPSRDICQRGTSLTIQCQVDSQVTMMFWYRQQPGQSLTLIATANQGSEATYESGFVIDKFPISRPNLTFSTLTVSNMSPEDSSIYLCSVERMEERRKLFFGSGTQLSVL.

This clone was detected once. The V call is TRBV7-3, the J call TRBJ2-7; TRBD1 matches at 7 bases. This CDR3 comprises 13 residues. Germline CDR1 SGHTA, CDR2 FQGTGA. J was trimmed by 4 bases and V by 2 bases; bases with no gene match: 2. The CDR3: CASSLGTAYEQYF. In DNA, the CDR3 is TGTGCCAGCAGCTTAGGGACAGCTTACGAGCAGTACTTC.